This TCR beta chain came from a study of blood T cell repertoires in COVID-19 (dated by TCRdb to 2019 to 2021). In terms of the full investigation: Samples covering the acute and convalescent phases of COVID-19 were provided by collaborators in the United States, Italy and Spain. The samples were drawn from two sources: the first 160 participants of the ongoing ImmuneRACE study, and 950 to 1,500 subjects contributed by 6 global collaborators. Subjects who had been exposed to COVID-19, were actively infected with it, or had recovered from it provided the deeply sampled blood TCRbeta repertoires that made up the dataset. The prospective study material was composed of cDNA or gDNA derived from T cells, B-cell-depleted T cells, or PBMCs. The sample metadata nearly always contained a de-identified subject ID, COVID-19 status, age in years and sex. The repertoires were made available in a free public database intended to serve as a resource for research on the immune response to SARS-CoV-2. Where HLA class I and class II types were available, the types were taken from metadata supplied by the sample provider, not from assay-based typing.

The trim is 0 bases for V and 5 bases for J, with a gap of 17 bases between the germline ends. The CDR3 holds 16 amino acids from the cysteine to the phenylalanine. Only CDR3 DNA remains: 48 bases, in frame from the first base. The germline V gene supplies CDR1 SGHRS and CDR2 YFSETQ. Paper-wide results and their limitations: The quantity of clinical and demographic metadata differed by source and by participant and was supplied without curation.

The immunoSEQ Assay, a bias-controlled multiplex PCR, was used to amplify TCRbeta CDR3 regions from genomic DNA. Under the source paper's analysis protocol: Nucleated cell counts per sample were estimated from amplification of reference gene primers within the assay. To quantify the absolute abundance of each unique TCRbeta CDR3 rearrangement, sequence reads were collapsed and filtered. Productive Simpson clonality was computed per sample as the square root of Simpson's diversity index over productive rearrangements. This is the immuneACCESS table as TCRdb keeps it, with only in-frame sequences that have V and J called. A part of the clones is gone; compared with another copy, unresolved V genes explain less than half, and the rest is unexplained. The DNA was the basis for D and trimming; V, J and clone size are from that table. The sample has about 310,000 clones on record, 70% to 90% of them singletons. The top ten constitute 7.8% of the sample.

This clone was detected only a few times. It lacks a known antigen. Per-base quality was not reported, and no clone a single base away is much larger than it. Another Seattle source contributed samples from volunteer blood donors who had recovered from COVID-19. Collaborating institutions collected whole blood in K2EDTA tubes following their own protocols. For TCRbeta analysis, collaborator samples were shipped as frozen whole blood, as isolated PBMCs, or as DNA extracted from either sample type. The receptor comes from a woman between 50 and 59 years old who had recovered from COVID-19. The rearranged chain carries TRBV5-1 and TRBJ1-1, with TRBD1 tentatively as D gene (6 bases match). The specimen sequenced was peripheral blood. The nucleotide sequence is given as TGCGCCAGCAGCTTGGAGGATTGGGGGCCGTGGACTGAAGCTTTCTTT. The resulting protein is CASSLEDWGPWTEAFF.